The 25 T cell receptor beta chains presented below share a single source sample, sequenced in a study of shared clonotypes between healthy human individuals. Profiling relied on immunoSEQ multiplex PCR, and the TCRdb table lists in-frame clones only, not all of them. Of millions of clones listed, approximately 90% are singletons. Sequenced input: naive CD4+ T cells sorted from blood. Noted subset: CD45RA+ positively selected. Receptors originate from a man aged 18 to 30 in good health.

On this clone: Other DNA variants within this sample encode the same CDR3. This rearrangement joins TRBV6-5 to TRBJ2-3; 9 nucleotides agree with TRBD2. Looked up from germline, CDR1 is MNHEY and CDR2 is SVGAGI. CDR3 length: 15 residues. Trimming removed 5 bases from V and 3 bases from J; junction bases left unmatched: 6. CDR3 residues: CASSPLAGITDTQYF. As DNA, the CDR3 is TGTGCCAGCAGTCCCCTAGCGGGGATTACAGATACGCAGTATTTT.

The CDR3 spells CASSLSGVVNEQFF. In DNA, the CDR3 is TGTGCCAGCAGCTTATCGGGGGTAGTTAATGAGCAGTTCTTC. The rearrangement joins TRBV7-2 to TRBJ2-1, with D perhaps matching TRBD2 (6 bases). V was pared by 2 bases and J by 7 bases, with 12 bases between. Germline CDR1 and CDR2: SGHTA and FQGNSA. This CDR3 spans 14 amino acids.

The chain has TRBV19 and TRBJ2-1; D unresolved. Trimming took off 6 bases at V and 4 bases at J, with 16 bases between the two ends. CDR1 and CDR2 (germline): LNHDA, SQIVND (reference sequence). The CDR3 is 15 amino acids. CDR3 sequence: CASRGPQQTYNEQFF. CDR3 nucleotides: TGTGCCAGTAGAGGGCCTCAGCAGACTTACAATGAGCAGTTCTTC.

The V gene is TRBV18, the J gene TRBJ2-5; tentatively, D is TRBD1 (6 bases). The CDR3 has 15 amino acids. V was trimmed by 6 bases and J by 2 bases, leaving 16 bases between them. Germline V gene sequence: CDR1 KGHSH, CDR2 LQKENI. In DNA form, the CDR3 reads TGTGCCAGCTCCGAAAACTACAGGGTTCAAGAGACCCAGTACTTC. It encodes CASSENYRVQETQYF.

The CDR3 coding sequence is TGTGCCAGCAGCCAGGGACAGGGGAGGTATGAGCAGTTCTTC. Amino acid sequence: CASSQGQGRYEQFF. This chain uses TRBV5-6 with TRBJ2-1, with 10 bases aligning to TRBD1. The germline gives CDR1 SGHDT, CDR2 YYEEEE. The junction had 6 bases not matched to a gene; V was cut back by 4 bases and J by 8 bases. This CDR3 has 14 amino acids.

This chain uses TRBV6-5 with TRBJ1-6; D gene unclear. V lost 11 bases and J lost 8, with 19 bases in between. The CDR3 has 14 residues. CDR1 is MNHEY, CDR2 SVGAGI, per germline. Written as DNA, the CDR3 is TGTGCCTCAGGCCAATACGAAAACCATTCACCCCTCCACTTT. It specifies CASGQYENHSPLHF.

This chain uses TRBV5-1 with TRBJ2-7, with D perhaps TRBD2 (5 bases). Trimming shortened V by 3 bases and J by 5 bases, and 15 bases separated the two germline ends. The germline V gene encodes CDR1 SGHRS and CDR2 YFSETQ. The CDR3 contains 14 residues. The CDR3 nucleotides are TGCGCCAGCAGCTCTATGACTAATTCCCACGAGCAGTACTTC. Encoded protein: CASSSMTNSHEQYF.

V usage is TRBV30 and J usage is TRBJ1-5; possible D gene TRBD1, 6 bases. V was trimmed by 5 bases and J by 0 bases, leaving 14 bases between them. Germline V gene data show CDR1 as GTSNPN and CDR2 as SVGIG (reference sequence). There are 15 residues in the CDR3. CDR3 region: CAWAAGHLSNQPQHF. In DNA form, the CDR3 reads TGTGCCTGGGCTGCGGGACACCTTAGCAATCAGCCCCAGCATTTT. Full variable domain (rest looked up from reference TRBV30 and TRBJ1-5): SQTIHQWPATLVQPVGSPLSLECTVEGTSNPNLYWYRQAAGRGLQLLFYSVGIGQISSEVPQNLSASRPQDRQFILSSKKLLLSDSGFYLCAWAAGHLSNQPQHFGDGTRLSIL.

This rearrangement joins TRBV7-9 to TRBJ1-5, with D possibly TRBD1 on 5 matching bases. The length of the CDR3 is 16 residues. Germline V CDR1 and CDR2: SEHNR, FQNEAQ (reference sequence). Trimming removed 1 base from V and 8 bases from J, with 18 bases in between. The CDR3 DNA reads TGTGCCAGCAGCTTAGGAGAGGGTGAGGGGCCGGAGCCCCAGCATTTT. Its translation: CASSLGEGEGPEPQHF. Together with reference TRBV7-9 and TRBJ1-5, the CDR3 gives the full variable domain: DTGVSQNPRHKITKRGQNVTFRCDPISEHNRLYWYRQTLGQGPEFLTYFQNEAQLEKSRLLSDRFSAERPKGSFSTLEIQRTEQGDSAMYLCASSLGEGEGPEPQHFGDGTRLSIL.

The J gene is TRBJ1-3, the V gene TRBV4-3; the D is unclear. The CDR3 is 16 amino acids. Trimming left V 0 bases short and J 1 base short, with 10 bases between. Germline CDR1 LGHNA, CDR2 YSLEER. CDR3 sequence (DNA): TGCGCCAGCAGCCAAGATTGGCAGGTTTCTGGAAACACCATATATTTT. Translating it yields CASSQDWQVSGNTIYF.

This clone was seen once. This chain uses TRBV27 with TRBJ2-5; 10 bases are shared with TRBD2. The J call may be faulty, since TRBJ2-7 better matches the DNA end. The germline V gene encodes CDR1 MNHEY and CDR2 SMNVEV (reference sequence). The CDR3 runs 14 residues. Written as DNA, the CDR3 is TGTGCCAGCAGTTATACTAGCGGGGTCTACGAGCAGTACTTC. Translation: CASSYTSGVYEQYF.

CDR3: CASSLGTGATNEKLFF. The CDR3 DNA follows: TGTGCCAGCAGCTTAGGGACAGGGGCAACTAATGAAAAACTGTTTTTT. The J gene is TRBJ1-4, the V gene TRBV7-9, with TRBD1 matching over 9 bases. This CDR3 spans 16 amino acids. The germline V gene encodes CDR1 SEHNR and CDR2 FQNEAQ (reference sequence). V trimming: 1 base; J trimming: 0 bases; junction bases outside the gene matches: 0.

This chain joins TRBV9 and TRBJ1-2; the D is unclear. This CDR3 spans 18 amino acids. The V gene lost 0 bases and the J gene lost 5 bases, with 23 bases spanning the gap. Per the germline V gene, CDR1 is SGDLS and CDR2 is YYNGEE. For the CDR3, the DNA is TGTGCCAGCAGCGTAGACCTCGGTTATGGAATGGGAGATTATGGCTACACCTTC. It specifies CASSVDLGYGMGDYGYTF.

The rearrangement links TRBV11-2 to TRBJ1-5; 7 nucleotides match TRBD1. The CDR3 totals 16 residues. The germline V gene encodes CDR1 SGHAT and CDR2 FQNNGV. The ends lost 4 bases at V and 3 bases at J; junction bases unmatched: 9. In DNA form, the CDR3 reads TGTGCCAGCAGCTCAACAAGACAGGGAGTCAATCAGCCCCAGCATTTT. The encoded protein is CASSSTRQGVNQPQHF.

This sequence joins TRBV18 and TRBJ1-1; D unresolved. This CDR3 spans 16 amino acids. The V gene's germline CDR1 is KGHSH and CDR2 LQKENI. V was trimmed by 2 bases and J by 4 bases, leaving 17 bases between them. The CDR3 spells CASSPSRLEAATEAFF. The CDR3 DNA reads as TGTGCCAGCTCACCATCTCGGTTGGAAGCCGCCACTGAAGCTTTCTTT. Full variable domain (rest looked up from reference TRBV18 and TRBJ1-1): NAGVMQNPRHLVRRRGQEARLRCSPMKGHSHVYWYRQLPEEGLKFMVYLQKENIIDESGMPKERFSAEFPKEGPSILRIQQVVRGDSAAYFCASSPSRLEAATEAFFGQGTRLTVV.

Regarding this clone: The sample holds other DNA sequences that translate to the same CDR3. The V and J genes are TRBV6-1 and TRBJ2-3; 7 bases line up with TRBD1. The germline V gene has CDR1 MNHNS and CDR2 SASEGT. CDR3 size: 13 residues. J gave up 2 bases and V 9 bases, and 5 bases lay outside the gene matches. CDR3 in DNA: TGTGCCAGTCGACAGGGCTTCACAGATACGCAGTATTTT. As protein: CASRQGFTDTQYF.

The chain combines TRBV18 with TRBJ2-3, with 10 bases aligning to TRBD2. Per the germline V gene, CDR1 is KGHSH and CDR2 is LQKENI. The CDR3 spans 14 residues. J lost 1 base, V lost 5 bases, and 0 bases had no gene match. CDR3 DNA: TGTGCCAGCTCAACTAGCGGGGGCACAGATACGCAGTATTTT. It codes for CASSTSGGTDTQYF.

This clone was seen a single time. Here the CDR3 reads CASSQDRRGGYGYTF. CDR3 DNA sequence: TGTGCCAGCAGCCAAGATCGAAGGGGTGGCTATGGCTACACCTTC. The chain is built from TRBV14 and TRBJ1-2; possible D gene TRBD1, 5 bases. Germline CDR1 reads SGHDN; CDR2 reads FVKESK. The CDR3 totals 15 residues. Trimming left V 0 bases short and J 4 bases short, with 12 bases between.

The chain uses TRBV10-1 and TRBJ1-1; 9 nucleotides agree with TRBD1. The CDR3 extends over 14 amino acids. V lost 2 bases to trimming and J lost 5 bases; unmatched junction nucleotides: 3. Germline V CDR1 and CDR2: WNHNN, SYGVQD (reference sequence). CDR3 nucleotides: TGCGCCAGCAGTGAGACAGGGGGCGCGACTGAAGCTTTCTTT. Translation gives CASSETGGATEAFF.

A remark on this clone: Distinct nucleotide sequences in the sample also encode this CDR3. The genes are TRBV5-4 and TRBJ2-5; D call uncertain. Germline CDR1 and CDR2: SGHNT and YYREEE (reference sequence). CDR3 length equals 13 residues. V dropped 0 bases and J dropped 1 base, with 4 bases sitting between them. The CDR3 sequence: CASSLATQETQYF. For the CDR3, the DNA is TGTGCCAGCAGCTTGGCGACCCAAGAGACCCAGTACTTC.

The chain carries TRBV7-6 and TRBJ2-3; no definite D call. The CDR3 extends over 14 amino acids. V was trimmed by 3 bases and J by 6 bases, leaving 13 bases between them. The germline CDR1 and CDR2 sequences are SGHVS and FNYEAQ. CDR3 residues: CASSLGKVGDTQYF. CDR3 coding DNA: TGTGCCAGCAGCTTGGGGAAGGTGGGGGATACGCAGTATTTT.

There are a few counts of this clone. The rearrangement joins TRBV4-3 to TRBJ1-1; possibly TRBD1 for D (5 bases). The CDR3 is 14 residues long. The V end was cut by 2 bases, the J end by 1 base, with 8 bases between. CDR1 LGHNA and CDR2 YSLEER come from the germline V gene. The CDR3: CASSQTDTNTEAFF. DNA for the CDR3: TGCGCCAGCAGCCAAACGGACACGAACACTGAAGCTTTCTTT.

The chain is built from TRBV6-6 and TRBJ1-1; 7 bases align to TRBD1. The CDR3 runs 12 residues. J gave up 9 bases and V 2 bases, and 3 bases lay outside the gene matches. Looked up from germline, CDR1 is MNHNY and CDR2 is SVGAGI (reference sequence). Here the CDR3 reads CASSYKQGKAFF. The CDR3 DNA is TGTGCCAGCAGTTACAAACAGGGGAAAGCTTTCTTT.

This clone has only one observation. The DNA for the CDR3 is TGCGCCAGTGGACAGGGTGACACAGATACGCAGTATTTT. Its translation is CASGQGDTDTQYF. V usage is TRBV5-1 and J usage is TRBJ2-3; TRBD1 agrees at 8 bases. J gave up 2 bases and V 8 bases, and 4 bases lay outside the gene matches. Germline CDR1 is SGHRS and CDR2 is YFSETQ. This CDR3 has 13 amino acids. The full variable domain, rest sourced from reference TRBV5-1 and TRBJ2-3, is KAGVTQTPRYLIKTRGQQVTLSCSPISGHRSVSWYQQTPGQGLQFLFEYFSETQRNKGNFPGRFSGRQFSNSRSEMNVSTLELGDSALYLCASGQGDTDTQYFGPGTRLTVL.

The rearrangement links TRBV5-1 to TRBJ2-5; D might be TRBD1 or TRBD2, each matching 5 bases. Germline CDR1 and CDR2: SGHRS and YFSETQ. Trimming removed 2 bases from V and 2 bases from J, with 13 bases in between. This CDR3 comprises 15 residues. The CDR3 sequence is CASSFRRGGQETQYF. The DNA for the CDR3 is TGCGCCAGCAGCTTTCGTAGGGGCGGGCAAGAGACCCAGTACTTC.